The rows below give T cell receptor beta chains drawn from one sample of a study of blood T cell repertoires in COVID-19. Clones were read by immunoSEQ multiplex PCR, and TCRdb kept only the in-frame ones, dropping some. The table has a few hundred thousand clones, about 90% seen once. Sequencing was performed on peripheral blood. The receptor set was obtained from a woman in her sixties with COVID-19, enrolled during active disease. Both conserved end residues are part of each CDR3. A D gene is named only where the DNA matches it firmly. Only part of the rows carry a size: once, few, many, or a class if the clone is expanded.

>.|14|TRBJ1-5|TRBV19|.
TGTGCCAGTGTCTCGGGCGGGGGCAATCAGCCCCAGCATTTT
CASVSGGGNQPQHF
>.|15|TRBJ2-2|TRBV15|TRBD1
TGTGCCACCAGCACCGACAGGGTTCACACCGGGGAGCTGTTTTTT
CATSTDRVHTGELFF
>.|13|TRBJ2-6|TRBV9|.
TGTGCCAGCAGCGTACTCCTATCCAACGTCCTGACTTTC
CASSVLLSNVLTF
>.|16|TRBJ2-7|TRBV7-2|TRBD1
TGTGCCAGCAGCTTAAGCGGCGGGACAGGGTTCTACGAGCAGTACTTC
CASSLSGGTGFYEQYF
>.|15|TRBJ2-3|TRBV7-7|TRBD2
TGTGCCAGCAGCTTAGGACTAGCTCGCACAGATACGCAGTATTTT
CASSLGLARTDTQYF
>.|16|TRBJ2-1|TRBV6-6|TRBD1
TGTGCCAGCAGACAGTCCGGGACAGGAGGCTACAATGAGCAGTTCTTC
CASRQSGTGGYNEQFF
>.|14|TRBJ1-2|TRBV6-5|.
TGTGCCAGCACCCGAACCCCGGACAGAGGAGGCTACACCTTC
CASTRTPDRGGYTF
>.|12|TRBJ1-6|TRBV7-3|.
TGTGCCAGCAGCTCGGGGGGTTCACCCCTCCACTTT
CASSSGGSPLHF
>.|13|TRBJ1-1|TRBV3-1/TRBV3-2|.
TGTGCCAGCAGCCAAGAGAGGCGAGGTGAAGCTTTCTTT
CASSQERRGEAFF
>.|12|TRBJ1-2|TRBV4-3|TRBD1
TGCGCCAGCAGCCACCCTGGACAGGGTTGCGCTTTC
CASSHPGQGCAF
>.|14|TRBJ2-5|TRBV5-5|.
TGTGCCAGCAGCGCCACACAGGGTCGAGAGACCCAGTACTTC
CASSATQGRETQYF
>.|12|TRBJ2-3|TRBV7-9|.
TGTGCCAGCAGCCAGCGGTGGGATACGCAGTATTTT
CASSQRWDTQYF
>.|17|TRBJ1-6|TRBV9|.
TGTGCCAGCACTAAGGGACTTCGGACGGGGGTCAATTCACCCCTCCACTTT
CASTKGLRTGVNSPLHF
>.|16|TRBJ2-7|TRBV7-8|TRBD1
TGTGCCAGCAGCTTAGGGGGGGGACAGGGTTTCTACGAGCAGTACTTC
CASSLGGGQGFYEQYF
>.|16|TRBJ2-5|TRBV7-3|.
TGTGCCAGCAGCTCCAAGGGTGGACTCGGGCAAGAGACCCAGTACTTC
CASSSKGGLGQETQYF
>.|15|TRBJ2-7|TRBV5-1|TRBD1
TGCGCCAGCAGCTTGGACAGGGGGCTCATGAACGAGCAGTACTTC
CASSLDRGLMNEQYF
>.|16|TRBJ1-4|TRBV4-3|.
TGCGCCAGCAGCCCGACAATGAAGACCAAAAGGGAAAAACTGTTTTTT
CASSPTMKTKREKLFF
>.|14|TRBJ1-2|TRBV27|TRBD1
TGTGCCAGCCGACGAAGGGGGCGGGTGAATGGCTACACCTTC
CASRRRGRVNGYTF
>.|17|TRBJ2-1|TRBV7-3|TRBD2
TGTGCCAGCAGCCCGGGACTAGCGGGGGGCGCATACAATGAGCAGTTCTTC
CASSPGLAGGAYNEQFF
>.|13|TRBJ2-7|TRBV5-5|TRBD1
TGTGCCAGCAGCTTGGTCAGGGGGTACGAGCAGTACTTC
CASSLVRGYEQYF
>.|14|TRBJ1-2|TRBV3-1/TRBV3-2|.
TGTGCCAGCAGCCCGCCTAGGAGTAACTATGGCTACACCTTC
CASSPPRSNYGYTF
>once|15|TRBJ1-6|TRBV4-2|.
TGTGCCAGCAGCCAAGATTTCAGGGATAATTCACCCCTCCACTTT
CASSQDFRDNSPLHF
>.|16|TRBJ1-2|TRBV5-6|TRBD1
TGTGCCAGCAGCTTTCTCGCAGGGGGTCATAACTATGGCTACACCTTC
CASSFLAGGHNYGYTF
>.|15|TRBJ1-1|TRBV6-5|TRBD1
TGTGCCAGCAGGCCTCCGGGACAGGGAAAGTCTGAAGCTTTCTTT
CASRPPGQGKSEAFF
>.|13|TRBJ2-7|TRBV6-2/TRBV6-3|.
TGTGCCAGCAGTTACGAGGTGCCCTACGAGCAGTACTTC
CASSYEVPYEQYF
>.|12|TRBJ2-7|TRBV5-6|TRBD1
TGTGCCAGCAGCGACAGGGTCTACGAGCAGTACTTC
CASSDRVYEQYF
>once|17|TRBJ1-3|TRBV6-1|.
TGTGCCAGCAGTGAAGGTCTCGGGTCCAGGGCAGGAAACACCATATATTTT
CASSEGLGSRAGNTIYF
>once|16|TRBJ2-1|TRBV7-3|TRBD2
TGTGCCAGCAGCCCCCATGCGGGGGGCTACTACAATGAGCAGTTCTTC
CASSPHAGGYYNEQFF
>.|14|TRBJ2-5|TRBV6-5|TRBD2
TGTGCCAGCAGTTACGGGCTAGCGGAAGAGACCCAGTACTTC
CASSYGLAEETQYF
>.|15|TRBJ1-1|TRBV6-2/TRBV6-3|.
TGTGCCAGCAGCCCCGGAACGCGGGCGAACACTGAAGCTTTCTTT
CASSPGTRANTEAFF
>.|15|TRBJ1-5|TRBV4-3|.
TGCGCCAGCAGCCAAGCCCCTGAGGACAGTCAGCCCCAGCATTTT
CASSQAPEDSQPQHF
>.|14|TRBJ2-7|TRBV7-8|.
TGTGCCAGCAGCTTAGCGCTAAAGAGCTACGAGCAGTACTTC
CASSLALKSYEQYF
>once|15|TRBJ1-1|TRBV7-2|.
TGTGCCAGCAGCTTAGCGATTGCAGGGAACACTGAAGCTTTCTTT
CASSLAIAGNTEAFF
>.|13|TRBJ1-3|TRBV7-2|.
TGTGCCAGCAGGTCTCTTGCTGGAAACACCATATATTTT
CASRSLAGNTIYF
>.|14|TRBJ1-2|TRBV6-2/TRBV6-3|.
TGTGCCAGCAGCCCCAGCGTAGCTAACTATGGCTACACCTTC
CASSPSVANYGYTF
>.|14|TRBJ1-2|TRBV6-2/TRBV6-3|.
TGTGCCAGCAGTTATATGGGAGACCGACTTGGCTACACCTTC
CASSYMGDRLGYTF
>once|15|TRBJ2-1|TRBV7-6|TRBD2
TGTGCCAGCAGCTTAGTGGCGGGGGGGCTTGGTGAGCAGTTCTTC
CASSLVAGGLGEQFF
>.|13|TRBJ1-2|TRBV7-2|.
TGTGCCAGCAGCCTAGGGCAGGGCGGTGGCTACACCTTC
CASSLGQGGGYTF
>.|15|TRBJ2-2|TRBV4-3|TRBD2
TGCGCCAGCAGCCTAAGCGGGGCCAACACCGGGGAGCTGTTTTTT
CASSLSGANTGELFF
>few|15|TRBJ2-2|TRBV9|.
TGTGCCAGCAGCGTGTGGCAAAAGGGAGCCGGGGAGCTGTTTTTT
CASSVWQKGAGELFF
>.|15|TRBJ1-3|TRBV18|.
TGTGCCAGCTCACCAAACAGGGCCTCTGGAAACACCATATATTTT
CASSPNRASGNTIYF
>.|17|TRBJ1-6|TRBV2|.
TGTGCCAGCAAATTCCTCGGTTGGGGGACATATAATTCACCCCTCCACTTT
CASKFLGWGTYNSPLHF
>.|14|TRBJ1-1|TRBV6-2/TRBV6-3|.
TGTGCCAGCAGTTACGCCATTTCAGTCACTGAAGCTTTCTTT
CASSYAISVTEAFF
>.|15|TRBJ2-3|TRBV27|.
TGTGCCAGCAGTTTCGATCGATTAGCAACAGATACGCAGTATTTT
CASSFDRLATDTQYF
>.|17|TRBJ1-2|TRBV27|TRBD1
TGTGCCAGCAGTTTATCGACAGGGGGCGGCCCTCTCTATGGCTACACCTTC
CASSLSTGGGPLYGYTF
>.|15|TRBJ1-2|TRBV15|.
TGTGCCACCAGCAGATCCTCGGGGGGGCTCTATGGCTACACCTTC
CATSRSSGGLYGYTF
>once|16|TRBJ2-3|TRBV4-2|TRBD2
TGTGCCAGCAGCCCCTCGGGGACTAGCGGGGGGGATACGCAGTATTTT
CASSPSGTSGGDTQYF
>.|15|TRBJ1-5|TRBV15|TRBD1
TGTGCCACCAGCAGGCCCCAGGGGGCCCTTCAGCCCCAGCATTTT
CATSRPQGALQPQHF
>.|15|TRBJ1-1|TRBV3-1/TRBV3-2|.
TGTGCCAGCAGCCAAGTGATTGCAGGAAACACTGAAGCTTTCTTT
CASSQVIAGNTEAFF
>.|15|TRBJ1-1|TRBV7-8|.
TGTGCCAGCAGCTCGGGACATCGGGGGAACACTGAAGCTTTCTTT
CASSSGHRGNTEAFF
>.|13|TRBJ1-6|TRBV27|.
TGTGCCAGCAGTTTGGGGGGGGGCTCACCCCTCCACTTT
CASSLGGGSPLHF